Presented here are 13 T cell receptor delta chains from one specimen sequenced in a study of Vδ1+ human thymocytes. The antigens of these receptors remain unknown. Findings and caveats of the study: Thymic TRG and TRD repertoires appeared highly polyclonal.

The template was reverse-transcribed extracted RNA. Multiplex PCR used pooled V-gene forward primers and a constant-region reverse primer to amplify CDR3s. TCRdb re-called the multiplex PCR reads with CATT. The profile shows tens of thousands of delta-chain clones, over 7% of them singletons. The specimen was Vdelta1+ gamma-delta thymocytes from the thymus. Noted subset: FACS-sorted CD3+ TCRalphabeta- TCRVdelta1+ TCRVdelta2- thymocytes. These receptors were obtained from a child younger than two who had congenital heart surgery.

As concerns this clone: Other DNA sequences in this specimen translate into the identical CDR3. The chain employs TRDV1 and TRDJ1; 13 nucleotides agree with TRDD3. Per germline, CDR1 TSWWSYY and CDR2 QGS. J was trimmed by 2 bases and V by 9 bases; bases with no gene match: 24. This CDR3 is built from 21 residues. The CDR3 here is CALGSLYWGIRRAGGTDKLIF. The CDR3 coding sequence is TGTGCTCTGGGGAGTCTTTACTGGGGGATACGAAGGGCAGGGGGGACCGATAAACTCATCTTT.

The genes are TRDV1 and TRDJ1, with 10 bases lining up with TRDD3. V lost 3 bases, J lost 1 base, and 14 bases stayed unmatched. This CDR3 comprises 19 residues. The germline gives CDR1 TSWWSYY, CDR2 QGS. The DNA for the CDR3 is TGTGCTCTTGGGGATGTACGTGGCTGTACTGGGGGATTCACCGATAAACTCATCTTT. It translates to CALGDVRGCTGGFTDKLIF.

To note about this clone: Other DNA sequences in the same sample also yield this CDR3. This rearrangement joins TRDV2 to TRDJ1, with a weak D call TRDD3 (7 bases). This CDR3 is 20 amino acids long. CDR1 is GEAIGNYY and CDR2 is EKD in the germline V gene. Between the trimmed V and J ends, which lost 5 bases and 3 bases, there was a span of 33 bases. The CDR3 DNA is TGTGCCTGTGCCCCAGGCCTTCCGCATACACTGGGGATCTCCGCCGATAAACTCATCTTT. Translating gives CACAPGLPHTLGISADKLIF.

This clone appeared a few times. The J gene is TRDJ2, the V gene TRDV2; 9 bases match TRDD3. CDR1 is GEAIGNYY, CDR2 EKD, per germline. J was trimmed by 0 bases and V by 7 bases; bases with no gene match: 8. The CDR3 runs to 16 residues. The CDR3 nucleotides read TGTGCCTGGAGAAGGGGGATACCAACTTTGACAGCACAACTCTTCTTT. Translation: CAWRRGIPTLTAQLFF.

The chain has TRDV1 and TRDJ2, with D maybe TRDD3 (6 bases). Trimming left V 2 bases short and J 5 bases short, with 24 bases between. The CDR3 sequence is 19 residues long. From germline, CDR1 is TSWWSYY and CDR2 QGS. The CDR3 sequence is CALGEFSGEFWDPTAQLFF. The CDR3 nucleotides read TGTGCTCTTGGGGAATTCTCGGGGGAGTTCTGGGATCCAACAGCACAACTCTTCTTT.

This clone showed up just a few times. This chain connects TRDV1 to TRDJ1; 9 bases agree with TRDD3. The CDR3 runs to 27 residues. Germline-derived CDR1 and CDR2 are TSWWSYY and QGS. The ends lost 2 bases at V and 6 bases at J; junction bases unmatched: 43. The CDR3 coding sequence is TGTGCTCTTGGGGAAGTCTATAGAACCGTTCCTACGTATTGGCACGGCTTGGGGGATAGGTTCGCTTATAAACTCATCTTT. This codes for CALGEVYRTVPTYWHGLGDRFAYKLIF.

This clone was counted only a few times. The chain is built from TRDV1 and TRDJ1; no definite D call. V lost 2 bases and J 0 bases, leaving 7 bases between the germline ends. The germline gives CDR1 TSWWSYY, CDR2 QGS. The CDR3 length is 14 residues. In nucleotides, the CDR3 is TGTGCTCTTGGGGAATACGGTTACACCGATAAACTCATCTTT. Encoded protein: CALGEYGYTDKLIF.

The V call is TRDV1, the J call TRDJ1; D may be TRDD1 or TRDD2 (5 bases each). TCRdb leaves out the J gene; it was filled in here by matching the DNA to germline. V lost 4 bases and J 0 bases, leaving 30 bases between the germline ends. The CDR3 has 21 amino acids. The V gene's germline CDR1 is TSWWSYY and CDR2 QGS. CDR3 residues: CALGGNAAYSGGPRYTDKLIF. The DNA for the CDR3 is TGTGCTCTTGGGGGAAATGCGGCCTACTCTGGAGGACCCCGGTACACCGATAAACTCATCTTT.

This clone was observed a handful of times. The chain employs TRDV1 and TRDJ1; 8 bases map to TRDD3. Germline CDR1 and CDR2: TSWWSYY and QGS. J gave up 1 base and V 2 bases, and 12 bases lay outside the gene matches. The CDR3 runs to 18 residues. CDR3 loop: CALGEYPTGGPFTDKLIF. In nucleotides, the CDR3 is TGTGCTCTTGGGGAATATCCCACTGGGGGTCCCTTCACCGATAAACTCATCTTT.

V and J are TRDV1 and TRDJ1; D is perhaps TRDD2 (9 bases). Trimming took 2 bases from V and 0 from J, leaving 37 bases between them. From germline, CDR1 is TSWWSYY and CDR2 QGS. The CDR3 covers 24 residues. CDR3 loop: CALGEAPTFLHQGGIVRYTDKLIF. CDR3 coding DNA: TGTGCTCTTGGGGAAGCCCCAACCTTCCTACACCAAGGGGGGATAGTCAGGTACACCGATAAACTCATCTTT.

This clone was seen a few times. Sequence at one end of the junction differs from germline and may be a read error. The rearrangement joins TRDV1 to TRDJ1; 13 positions agree with TRDD3. The germline gives CDR1 TSWWSYY, CDR2 QGS. The CDR3 sequence is 24 residues long. CDR3 in amino acids: CALGERISLTYLYWGIRWTDKLTF. CDR3 bases: TGTGCTCTTGGGGAAAGGATTAGTTTGACCTACCTATACTGGGGGATACGCTGGACCGATAAACTCACCTTT.

This clone came up a few times. The chain combines TRDV1 with TRDJ1; D remains unclear. V lost 5 bases to trimming and J lost 0 bases, with 13 bases between them. The length of the CDR3 is 15 residues. Germline CDR1 reads TSWWSYY; CDR2 reads QGS. CDR3 sequence (DNA): TGTGCTCTTGGGCCTCCGTACTCCTACACCGATAAACTCATCTTT. This sequence encodes CALGPPYSYTDKLIF.

The rearrangement uses TRDV2 and TRDJ1, with TRDD3 matching 8 bases. TCRdb is silent on the J gene; assignment here came from matching the DNA to germline. V lost 4 bases and J lost 3; bases outside the gene matches: 9. The CDR3 contains 15 residues. Germline CDR1 reads GEAIGNYY; CDR2 reads EKD. The CDR3 nucleotides read TGTGCCTGTGAGAGGCCCGGGGGATATTCCGATAAACTCATCTTT. It yields the protein CACERPGGYSDKLIF.